These 14 T cell receptor beta chains were sequenced from one sample in a study of blood T cell repertoires in COVID-19. Assay: immunoSEQ multiplex PCR; the TCRdb copy retains only in-frame clones and omits some. The table shows roughly 270,000 clones, with approximately 85% occurring only once. Sequenced material: peripheral blood. These receptors were taken from a man in his fifties or sixties with active or convalescent COVID-19.

V is TRBV19 and J is TRBJ2-3; D possibly corresponds to TRBD1 (6 bases). Trimming removed 1 base at V and 1 base at J, with 9 bases between. The germline CDR1 and CDR2 sequences are LNHDA and SQIVND (reference sequence). CDR3 length: 15 residues. The CDR3 is CASSIARTGTDTQYF. The CDR3 bases are TGTGCCAGTAGTATAGCGAGGACAGGCACAGATACGCAGTATTTT.

Concerning this clone: A junction end diverges from the germline sequence, so it may reflect a read error. This rearrangement joins TRBV3-1 (or the pseudogene TRBV3-2) to TRBJ1-2; D is unclear. CDR3 size: 14 residues. The germline V gene encodes CDR1 LGHDT and CDR2 YNNKEL (reference sequence). The CDR3 region is CASSQDFDFRQTNF. DNA of the CDR3: TGTGCCAGCAGCCAAGATTTCGATTTTCGGCAGACTAACTTC.

The sample holds a few counts of this clone. The chain recombines TRBV15 with TRBJ2-7, with 8 bases that match TRBD2. The CDR3 contains 15 residues. V was clipped by 0 bases and J by 6 bases; unmatched bases: 7. The V gene's germline CDR1 is LNHNV and CDR2 YYDKDF (reference sequence). The CDR3 DNA sequence: TGTGCCACCAGCAGAGATCCTGGCGGGAGGACCGAGCAGTACTTC. It is translated as CATSRDPGGRTEQYF.

In nucleotides, the CDR3 is TGTGCCAGCAGTTCCGGGACAGGGCCTGCAACTAATGAAAAACTGTTTTTT. Protein product: CASSSGTGPATNEKLFF. The V gene is TRBV25-1, the J gene TRBJ1-4; TRBD1 matches 9 bases. Germline V gives CDR1 MGHDK, CDR2 SYGVNS. Trimming removed 5 bases from V and 0 bases from J; junction bases left unmatched: 7. This CDR3 spans 17 amino acids.

The chain employs TRBV5-1 and TRBJ2-7, with D perhaps matching TRBD2 (5 bases). The V and J ends lost 0 bases and 0 bases respectively, with 7 bases between them. CDR1 is SGHRS, CDR2 YFSETQ, per germline. This CDR3 has 14 residues. CDR3 in amino acids: CASSLGTPSYEQYF. CDR3 in DNA: TGCGCCAGCAGCTTGGGGACTCCCTCCTACGAGCAGTACTTC.

The gene calls are TRBV23-1 and TRBJ1-4, with unresolved D. TRBV23-1 carries the ORF label, with uncertain function. The CDR3 spans 15 residues. Trimming left V 7 bases short and J 8 bases short, with 20 bases between. In nucleotides, the CDR3 is TGCGCCAGCACCCGTTTCGGGTTTTCAGAGGAAAAACTGTTTTTT. It translates to CASTRFGFSEEKLFF.

The V gene is TRBV18, the J gene TRBJ2-2; D is uncertain. V was cut by 3 bases and J by 5 bases, with 10 bases left in between. The CDR3 loop spans 14 amino acids. Germline lookup yields CDR1 KGHSH and CDR2 LQKENI. As DNA, the CDR3 is TGTGCCAGCTCACCTCTTTCCGGTACCGGGGAGCTGTTTTTT. Residues: CASSPLSGTGELFF.

V usage is TRBV4-1 and J usage is TRBJ2-7, with D uncertain. Trimming took off 6 bases at V and 2 bases at J, with 20 bases between the two ends. The CDR3 spans 16 residues. The germline V gene encodes CDR1 MGHRA and CDR2 YSYEKL. In DNA form, the CDR3 reads TGCGCCAGCAGTAAGAGTCCGGGTCACCCACCCTACGAGCAGTACTTC. It specifies CASSKSPGHPPYEQYF.

V is TRBV9 and J is TRBJ2-7; 7 bases align to TRBD2. The CDR3 extends over 15 amino acids. CDR1 and CDR2 from the germline V gene are SGDLS and YYNGEE. V lost 4 bases, J lost 3 bases, and 10 bases stayed unmatched. CDR3: CASSPRLAGDYEQYF. The CDR3 DNA is TGTGCCAGCAGCCCCCGTCTTGCGGGGGACTACGAGCAGTACTTC. The entire variable domain, with the rest obtained from reference TRBV9 and TRBJ2-7, is as follows: DSGVTQTPKHLITATGQRVTLRCSPRSGDLSVYWYQQSLDQGLQFLIQYYNGEERAKGNILERFSAQQFPDLHSELNLSSLELGDSALYFCASSPRLAGDYEQYFGPGTRLTVT.

The chain combines TRBV5-1 with TRBJ2-1, with TRBD1 as a possible D gene (6 bases). The CDR3 loop spans 14 amino acids. Trimming took off 3 bases at V and 7 bases at J, with 14 bases between the two ends. Germline-derived CDR1 and CDR2 are SGHRS and YFSETQ. CDR3 sequence reads: CASSWGHGPNEQFF. The CDR3 nucleotides read TGCGCCAGCAGCTGGGGGCACGGACCTAATGAGCAGTTCTTC. The full variable domain, completed using reference TRBV5-1 and TRBJ2-1, is KAGVTQTPRYLIKTRGQQVTLSCSPISGHRSVSWYQQTPGQGLQFLFEYFSETQRNKGNFPGRFSGRQFSNSRSEMNVSTLELGDSALYLCASSWGHGPNEQFFGPGTRLTVL.

The chain carries TRBV2 and TRBJ1-5; TRBD1 agrees at 7 bases. The CDR3 runs 14 residues. From germline, CDR1 is SNHLY and CDR2 FYNNEI. J lost 4 bases, V lost 6 bases, and 6 bases had no gene match. The CDR3 loop is CASRAETGNQPQHF. CDR3 nucleotide sequence: TGTGCCAGCAGGGCCGAGACAGGGAATCAGCCCCAGCATTTT.

Worth noting for this clone: One end of the junction is discordant with germline, which a read error may explain. CDR3 sequence: CASSVGQGGYDEQFF. The CDR3 coding sequence is TGTGCCAGCAGCGTAGGACAGGGTGGCTACGATGAGCAGTTCTTC. The V and J genes are TRBV9 and TRBJ2-1, with 7 positions matching TRBD1. The CDR3 totals 15 residues. CDR1 SGDLS and CDR2 YYNGEE come from the germline V gene.

The chain combines TRBV30 with TRBJ2-2; 7 bases map to TRBD2. The CDR3 runs 15 residues. The trim removed 1 base at V and 1 base at J, leaving 3 bases unmatched. Germline CDR1 is GTSNPN and CDR2 is SVGIG (reference sequence). The CDR3 spells CAWSAASGNTGELFF. Written as DNA, the CDR3 is TGTGCCTGGAGTGCGGCTAGCGGGAACACCGGGGAGCTGTTTTTT.

The V call is TRBV5-6, the J call TRBJ1-5; D is uncertain. The V gene lost 0 bases and the J gene lost 4 bases, with 8 bases spanning the gap. CDR1 and CDR2 (germline): SGHDT, YYEEEE. This CDR3 has 14 residues. The CDR3: CASSLDSPNQPQHF. For the CDR3, the DNA is TGTGCCAGCAGCTTGGACAGCCCAAATCAGCCCCAGCATTTT.